The subject of this entry is one T cell receptor (beta chain). Antigen: not known. These data originate in a study of read filtering for tumor transcriptome and immune sequencing. Study at large: Transcriptome libraries were built from DNase-treated RNA. General study findings and limits: Dropping single-read clonotypes raised IR-seq and RNA-seq shared-clonotype correlation.

This CDR3 comprises 16 residues. The V gene's germline CDR1 is SGHRS and CDR2 YFSETQ. J was trimmed by 3 bases and V by 1 base; bases with no gene match: 8. The library was built from about 400 ng RNA with molecular barcoded adaptors for alpha/delta and beta/gamma chains. Using its own MiXCR run on the reads, TCRdb lists one record per CDR3 protein. In the table there are 100,000 to 150,000 distinct CDR3 sequences, roughly 13% of which are singletons. The sequence was obtained from a donor at least 40 years old with multiple myeloma. Sequences were obtained from a population of CD138-negative cells sorted from bone marrow. The chain employs TRBV5-1 and TRBJ2-3; 7 nucleotides match TRBD2. The CDR3 nucleotides read TGCGCCAGCAGCTTGTTACGCGGGAGTACTACAGATACGCAGTATTTT. Translating gives CASSLLRGSTTDTQYF.